This TCR beta chain was captured by sequencing in a study of CD4 T cells in relation to SARS-CoV-2 and coronaviruses. Across the study: TCR beta CDR3s were sequenced after 10-day antigen culture of PBMCs. Overall study findings and caveats: Roughly 65% of donors had memory CD4+ clonotypes crossrecognizing SARS-CoV-2 and common cold coronavirus spike.

Repertoires were generated with immunoSEQ multiplex PCR, while TCRdb's copy carries only in-frame clones and drops some. Among some 20,000 clones listed, more than 75% were seen once. Worth noting for this clone: As yet, its antigen is unknown.

The unexposed donors gave CD4+ T cells in about 2010-2019, prior to COVID-19. After nine to ten days of culture, CD4+ T cells were isolated. As cell numbers allowed, unexposed-donor CD4+ T cells faced SARS-CoV-2 S/N and four cold-coronavirus spikes. A few million PBMCs per well were cultured with around 10 IU/ml IL-2. Looked up from germline, CDR1 is MGHRA and CDR2 is YSYEKL. This CDR3 has 19 residues. The junction had 12 bases not matched to a gene; V was cut back by 7 bases and J by 2 bases. The sample consisted of CD4+ T cells from PBMCs, cultured in vitro. The chain has TRBV4-1 and TRBJ2-2; the match to TRBD2 covers 14 bases. This TCR was sampled from a human donor in good health. The DNA for the CDR3 is TGCGCCAGCATCCTCACCGTCGGGACTAGCGGGGGAAACACCGGGGAGCTGTTTTTT. Its translation: CASILTVGTSGGNTGELFF.